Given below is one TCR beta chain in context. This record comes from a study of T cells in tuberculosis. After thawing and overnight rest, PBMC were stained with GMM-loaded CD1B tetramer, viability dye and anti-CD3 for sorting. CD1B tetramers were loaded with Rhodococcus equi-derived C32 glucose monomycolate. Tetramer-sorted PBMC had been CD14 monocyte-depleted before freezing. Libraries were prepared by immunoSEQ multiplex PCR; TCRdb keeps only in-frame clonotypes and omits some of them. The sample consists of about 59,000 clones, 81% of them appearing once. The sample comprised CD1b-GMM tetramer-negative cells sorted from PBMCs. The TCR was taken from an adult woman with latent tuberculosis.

The CDR3 nucleotides are TGTGCCAGCAGCTCCTCTCGTGCAGGAACGTATGGCTACACCTTC. This sequence encodes CASSSSRAGTYGYTF. The V gene is TRBV7-2, the J gene TRBJ1-2; D gene uncertain. V was clipped by 4 bases and J by 5 bases, with 17 bases between them. The CDR3 loop spans 15 amino acids. In germline, CDR1 is SGHTA, CDR2 FQGNSA.